This T cell receptor (beta chain) was recorded in a study of T cell responses to AZD1222 COVID-19 vaccine. The table came from immunoSEQ multiplex PCR; TCRdb's copy has only in-frame clones and leaves some out. The sample holds some 150,000 clones; around nine tenths are singletons and the top ten take 3% to 3.5%. The table lists this clone with a count of one. The target antigen is unknown. Findings and caveats of the study: Spike was spanned by vaccine-associated CD4 TCRs, with dominance at 160-218 and 743-854. Repertoire sampling happened only post peak T cell response.

Trimming took 0 bases from V and 3 from J, leaving 12 bases between them. CDR3 size: 16 residues. CDR1 is SGHAT, CDR2 FQNNGV, per germline. The receptor comes from an adult who received the AZD1222 COVID-19 vaccine. The V call is TRBV11-2, the J call TRBJ2-1; possible D gene TRBD2, 5 bases. The source material was peripheral blood, sampled 28 days after the second AZD1222 dose. CDR3 in amino acids: CASSLDQRLSYNEQFF. CDR3 nucleotides: TGTGCCAGCAGCTTAGACCAAAGACTAAGCTACAATGAGCAGTTCTTC.